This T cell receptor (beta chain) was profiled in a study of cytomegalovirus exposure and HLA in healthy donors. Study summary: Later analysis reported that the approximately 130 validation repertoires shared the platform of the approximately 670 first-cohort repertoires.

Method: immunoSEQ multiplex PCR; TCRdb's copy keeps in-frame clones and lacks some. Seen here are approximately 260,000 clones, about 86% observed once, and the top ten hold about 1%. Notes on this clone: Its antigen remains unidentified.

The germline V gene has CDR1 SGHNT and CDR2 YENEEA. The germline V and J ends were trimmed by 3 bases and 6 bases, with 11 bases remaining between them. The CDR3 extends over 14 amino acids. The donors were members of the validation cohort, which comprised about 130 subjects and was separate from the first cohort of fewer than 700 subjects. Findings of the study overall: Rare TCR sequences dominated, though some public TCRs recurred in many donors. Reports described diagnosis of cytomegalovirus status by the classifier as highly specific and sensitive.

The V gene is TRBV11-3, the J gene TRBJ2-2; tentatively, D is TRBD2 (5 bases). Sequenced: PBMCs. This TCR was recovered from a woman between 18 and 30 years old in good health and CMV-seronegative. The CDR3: CASSFNDYAGELFF. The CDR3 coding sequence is TGTGCCAGCAGCTTCAACGACTATGCCGGGGAGCTGTTTTTT. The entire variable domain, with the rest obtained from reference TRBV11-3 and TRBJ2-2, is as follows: EAGVVQSPRYKIIEKKQPVAFWCNPISGHNTLYWYLQNLGQGPELLIRYENEEAVDDSQLPKDRFSAERLKGVDSTLKIQPAELGDSAVYLCASSFNDYAGELFFGEGSRLTVL.